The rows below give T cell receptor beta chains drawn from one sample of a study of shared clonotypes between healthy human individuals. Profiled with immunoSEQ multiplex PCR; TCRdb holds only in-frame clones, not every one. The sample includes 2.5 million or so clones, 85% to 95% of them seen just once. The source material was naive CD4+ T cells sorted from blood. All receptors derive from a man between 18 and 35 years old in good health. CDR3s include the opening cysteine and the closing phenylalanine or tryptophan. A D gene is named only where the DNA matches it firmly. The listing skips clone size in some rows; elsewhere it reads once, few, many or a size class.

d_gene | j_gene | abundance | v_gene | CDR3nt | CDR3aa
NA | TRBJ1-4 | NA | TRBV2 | TGTGCCAGCAGCCAGGAAGGTGAAAAACTGTTTTTT | CASSQEGEKLFF
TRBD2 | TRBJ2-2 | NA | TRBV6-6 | TGTGCCAGCGGGGGACTAGCTCACACCGGGGAGCTGTTTTTT | CASGGLAHTGELFF
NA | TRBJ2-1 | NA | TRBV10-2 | TGCGCCAGCAGTGTTCCAACGGGGTACTCCTACAATGAGCAGTTCTTC | CASSVPTGYSYNEQFF
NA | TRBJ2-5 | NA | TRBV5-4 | TGTGCCAGCAGCTTGACAGGGACCCAGTACTTC | CASSLTGTQYF
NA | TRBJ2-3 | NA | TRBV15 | TGTGCCACCAGCAGAGACATCCAGGGTTTAGGGGATACGCAGTATTTT | CATSRDIQGLGDTQYF
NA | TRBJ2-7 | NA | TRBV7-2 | TGTGCCAGCAGCCTGAGGTTGAACGAGCAGTACTTC | CASSLRLNEQYF
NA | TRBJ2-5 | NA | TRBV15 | TGTGCCACCAGCAGAGATCAATTCCTGACAAGAGTCCAAGAGACCCAGTACTTC | CATSRDQFLTRVQETQYF
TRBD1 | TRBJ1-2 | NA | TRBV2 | TGTGCCAGCAAGGGGGCGGGGACAACAGTTAACTATGGCTACACCTTC | CASKGAGTTVNYGYTF
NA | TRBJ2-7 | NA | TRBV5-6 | TGTGCCAGCAGCGCTTTTTGGAGGTCAGGCTCTGACGACGAGCAGTACTTC | CASSAFWRSGSDDEQYF
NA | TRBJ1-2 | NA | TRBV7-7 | TGTGCTAGCCAGGGGAGATTTTGCTATGGCTACACCTTC | CASQGRFCYGYTF
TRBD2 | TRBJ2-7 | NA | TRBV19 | TGTGCCAGTAGTATATTAGCGGGAGGAACCTACGAGCAGTACTTC | CASSILAGGTYEQYF
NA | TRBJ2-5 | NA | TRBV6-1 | TGTGCCAGCAGTGAAGCGAAGGGGGGGAATGGAGAGACCCAGTACTTC | CASSEAKGGNGETQYF
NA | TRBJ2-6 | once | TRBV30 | TGTGCCTGGGGAGGGGACTCTGGGGCCAACGTCCTGACTTTC | CAWGGDSGANVLTF
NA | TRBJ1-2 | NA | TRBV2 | TGTGCCAGCAGTGAAGGAGGGTGGGCCTATGGCTACACCTTC | CASSEGGWAYGYTF
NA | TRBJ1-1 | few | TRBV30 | TGTGCCTGGAGTCTTCGGGTGAACACTGAAGCTTTCTTT | CAWSLRVNTEAFF
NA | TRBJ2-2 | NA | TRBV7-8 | TGTGCCAGCAGCTTGGGGGACGTGACCGGGGAGCTGTTTTTT | CASSLGDVTGELFF
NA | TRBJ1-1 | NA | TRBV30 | TGTGCCTGGAGTGGGGTGGGGCGAGGGGCTGAAGCTTTCTTT | CAWSGVGRGAEAFF
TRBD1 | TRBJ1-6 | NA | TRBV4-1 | TGCGCCAGCAGCCACTTCGACAGGGATGATTCACCCCTCCACTTT | CASSHFDRDDSPLHF
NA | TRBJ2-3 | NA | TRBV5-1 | TGCGCCAGCAGCTTGGAGTCTAGCCCAGATACGCAGTATTTT | CASSLESSPDTQYF
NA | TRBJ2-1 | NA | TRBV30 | TGTGCCTGGAGTCTCGATCGGGACCAGTTCTTC | CAWSLDRDQFF
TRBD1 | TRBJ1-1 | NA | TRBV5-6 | TGTGCCAGCAGCTTGGTTCGACAGGGGAACACTGAAGCTTTCTTT | CASSLVRQGNTEAFF
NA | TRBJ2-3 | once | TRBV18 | TGTGCCAGCTCACCCCTCACATCCGGGATCTCGAGGGATACGCAGTATTTT | CASSPLTSGISRDTQYF
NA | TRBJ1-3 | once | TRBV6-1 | TGTGCCAGCAGCTATGTGTCAGGGGGAAACACCATATATTTT | CASSYVSGGNTIYF
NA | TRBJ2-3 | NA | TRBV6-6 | TGTGCCAGCAGTTACTTAGGGGGTGGAGATACGCAGTATTTT | CASSYLGGGDTQYF
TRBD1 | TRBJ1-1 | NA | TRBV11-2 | TGTGCCAGCAGCTTAGCAGGGGGATCTGAAGCTTTCTTT | CASSLAGGSEAFF
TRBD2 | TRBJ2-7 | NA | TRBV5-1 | TGCGCCAGCAGCTCACTAGCGGGAGATTCGTACGAGCAGTACTTC | CASSSLAGDSYEQYF
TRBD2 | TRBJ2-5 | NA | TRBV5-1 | TGCGCCAGCCAGCGGGGGGTGGAAGAGACCCAGTACTTC | CASQRGVEETQYF
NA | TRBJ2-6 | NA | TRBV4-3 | TGCGCCAGCAGCCAAGAATTTGGGCTGGCTGGGGCCAACGTCCTGACTTTC | CASSQEFGLAGANVLTF
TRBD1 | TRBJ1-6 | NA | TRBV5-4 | TGTGCCAGCAGCTTACAGGGGCCCGAGGGGTCACCCCTCCACTTT | CASSLQGPEGSPLHF
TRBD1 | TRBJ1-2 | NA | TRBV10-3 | TGTGCCATCAACTCAGGGGGGAGTGGCTACACCTTC | CAINSGGSGYTF
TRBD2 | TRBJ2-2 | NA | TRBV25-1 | TGTGCCAGCAGTTTGACTAGCGGGAGGTCCACCGGGGAGCTGTTTTTT | CASSLTSGRSTGELFF
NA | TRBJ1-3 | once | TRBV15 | TGTGCCACCAGCAGAGAGGGGGGAGTCGGAAACACCATATATTTT | CATSREGGVGNTIYF
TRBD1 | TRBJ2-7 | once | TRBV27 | TGTGCCAGCAGTTTACCGGGACAGTCCTACGAGCAGTACTTC | CASSLPGQSYEQYF
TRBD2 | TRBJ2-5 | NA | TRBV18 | TGTGCCAGCTCACCAGGTGGGGCGGGGGAGAAGACCCAGTACTTC | CASSPGGAGEKTQYF
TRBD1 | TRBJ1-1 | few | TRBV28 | TGTGCCAGCAGTCCCCCGACAGGGGCGATCCGTTCCCCAATGAACACTGAAGCTTTCTTT | CASSPPTGAIRSPMNTEAFF
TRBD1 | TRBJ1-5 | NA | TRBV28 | TGTGCCAGCAGATCGGGACAGGGGAGCGGTGGCAATCAGCCCCAGCATTTT | CASRSGQGSGGNQPQHF
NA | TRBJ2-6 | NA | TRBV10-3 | TGTGCCATCGAAGCGGCAGGGGCCAACGTCCTGACTTTC | CAIEAAGANVLTF
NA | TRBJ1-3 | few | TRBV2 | TGTGCCAGCAGTGAAGAGGAGTGGGGGGCCGGAAACACCATATATTTT | CASSEEEWGAGNTIYF
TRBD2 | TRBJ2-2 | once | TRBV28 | TGTGCCAGCAGTTTAGGACTAGCGGGGGCCCCGGGGGAGCTGTTTTTT | CASSLGLAGAPGELFF
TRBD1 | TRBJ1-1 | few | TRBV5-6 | TGTGCCAGCAGTTACAGGGGCACTGAAGCTTTCTTT | CASSYRGTEAFF
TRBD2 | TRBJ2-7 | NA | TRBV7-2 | TGTGCCAGCAGCTTAGTAGCGGGAGGTACCTACGAGCAGTACTTC | CASSLVAGGTYEQYF
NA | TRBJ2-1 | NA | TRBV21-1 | TGTGCCAGCAGCACAGCTCGCGGCGGGGGGAATGAGCAGTTCTTC | CASSTARGGGNEQFF
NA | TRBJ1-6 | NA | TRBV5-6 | TGTGCCAGCAGCTTGGTGGGGGAGGGGTCACCCCTCCACTTT | CASSLVGEGSPLHF
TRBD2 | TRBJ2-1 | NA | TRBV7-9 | TGTGCCAGCAGCTTATATAGGACTAGGACATATTACAATGAGCAGTTCTTC | CASSLYRTRTYYNEQFF
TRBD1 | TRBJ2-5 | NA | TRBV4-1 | TGCGCCAGCAGCCAAGAGGGACAGAGACCTACGAAGCAGTACTTC | CASSQEGQRPTKQYF
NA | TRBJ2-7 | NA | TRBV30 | TGTGCCTGCACGGGACCGAACTCCTACGAGCAGTACTTC | CACTGPNSYEQYF